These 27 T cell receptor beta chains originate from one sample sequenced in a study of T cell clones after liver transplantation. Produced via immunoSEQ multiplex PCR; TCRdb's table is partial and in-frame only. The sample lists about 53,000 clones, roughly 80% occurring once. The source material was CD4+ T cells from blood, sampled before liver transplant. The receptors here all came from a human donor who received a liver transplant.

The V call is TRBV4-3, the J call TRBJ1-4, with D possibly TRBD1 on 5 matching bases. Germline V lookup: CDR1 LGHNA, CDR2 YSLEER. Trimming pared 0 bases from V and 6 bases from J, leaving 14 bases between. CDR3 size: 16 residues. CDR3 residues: CASSQEFGRDHEKLFF. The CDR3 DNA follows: TGCGCCAGCAGCCAAGAGTTCGGCAGGGATCATGAAAAACTGTTTTTT.

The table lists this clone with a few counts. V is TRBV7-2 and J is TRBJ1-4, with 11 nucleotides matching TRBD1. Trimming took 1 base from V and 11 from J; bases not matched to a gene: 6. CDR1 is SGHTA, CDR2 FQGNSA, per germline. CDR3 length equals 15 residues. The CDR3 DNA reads TGTGCCAGCAGCTTAGTAGCCGGACAGGGGGCTAAACTGTTTTTT. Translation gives CASSLVAGQGAKLFF.

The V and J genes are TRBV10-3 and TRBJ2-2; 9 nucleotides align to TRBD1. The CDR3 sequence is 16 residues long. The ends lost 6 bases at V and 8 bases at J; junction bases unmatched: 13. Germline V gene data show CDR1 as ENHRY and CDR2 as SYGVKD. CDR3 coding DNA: TGTGCCATCAGCCCTACAGGGGGCTCGGACCCTGGGGAGCTGTTTTTT. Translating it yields CAISPTGGSDPGELFF.

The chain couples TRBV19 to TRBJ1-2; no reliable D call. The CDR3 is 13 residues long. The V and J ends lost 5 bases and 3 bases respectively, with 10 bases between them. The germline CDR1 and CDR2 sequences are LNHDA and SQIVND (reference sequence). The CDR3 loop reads CASSQTYYYGYTF. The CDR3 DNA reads TGTGCCAGTAGTCAGACCTATTACTATGGCTACACCTTC.

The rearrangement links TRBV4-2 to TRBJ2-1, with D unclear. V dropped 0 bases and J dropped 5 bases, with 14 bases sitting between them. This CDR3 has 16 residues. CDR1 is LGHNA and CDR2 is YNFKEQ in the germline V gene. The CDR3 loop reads CASSQDWLIANNEQFF. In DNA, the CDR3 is TGTGCCAGCAGCCAAGACTGGCTTATAGCTAACAATGAGCAGTTCTTC.

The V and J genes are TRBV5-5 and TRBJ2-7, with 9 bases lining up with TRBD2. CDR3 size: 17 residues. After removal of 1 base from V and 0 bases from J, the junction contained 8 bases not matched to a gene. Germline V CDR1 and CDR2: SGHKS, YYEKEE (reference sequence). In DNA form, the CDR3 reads TGTGCCAGCAGCTTGCCCCCAGGCGGGGGGGCCTCCTACGAGCAGTACTTC. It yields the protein CASSLPPGGGASYEQYF.

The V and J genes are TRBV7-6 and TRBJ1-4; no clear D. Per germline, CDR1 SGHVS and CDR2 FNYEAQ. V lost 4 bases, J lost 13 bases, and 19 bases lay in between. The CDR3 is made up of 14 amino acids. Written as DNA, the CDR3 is TGTGCCAGCAGCTCCTCAAGGGAGCCGAGTAGACTGTTTTTT. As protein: CASSSSREPSRLFF.

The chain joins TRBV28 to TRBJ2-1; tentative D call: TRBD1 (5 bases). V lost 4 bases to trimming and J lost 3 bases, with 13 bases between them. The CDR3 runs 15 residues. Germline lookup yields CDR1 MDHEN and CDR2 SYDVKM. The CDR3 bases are TGTGCCAGCAGTTCCCCTAGAAGGGGCTACAATGAGCAGTTCTTC. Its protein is CASSSPRRGYNEQFF. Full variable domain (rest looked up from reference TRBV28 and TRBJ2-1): DVKVTQSSRYLVKRTGEKVFLECVQDMDHENMFWYRQDPGLGLRLIYFSYDVKMKEKGDIPEGYSVSREKKERFSLILESASTNQTSMYLCASSSPRRGYNEQFFGPGTRLTVL.

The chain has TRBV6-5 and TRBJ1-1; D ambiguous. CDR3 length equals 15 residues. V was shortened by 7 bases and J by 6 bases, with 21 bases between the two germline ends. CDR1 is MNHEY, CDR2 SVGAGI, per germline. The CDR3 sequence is CASTLHFLAFSEAFF. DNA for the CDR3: TGTGCCAGCACCCTACACTTTTTGGCATTCTCTGAAGCTTTCTTT.

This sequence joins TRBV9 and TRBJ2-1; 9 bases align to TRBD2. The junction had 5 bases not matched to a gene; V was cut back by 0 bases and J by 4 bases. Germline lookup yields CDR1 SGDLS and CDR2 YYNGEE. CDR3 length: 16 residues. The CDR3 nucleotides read TGTGCCAGCAGCGTAGTGGCGGGGGGGCTATACAATGAGCAGTTCTTC. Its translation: CASSVVAGGLYNEQFF.

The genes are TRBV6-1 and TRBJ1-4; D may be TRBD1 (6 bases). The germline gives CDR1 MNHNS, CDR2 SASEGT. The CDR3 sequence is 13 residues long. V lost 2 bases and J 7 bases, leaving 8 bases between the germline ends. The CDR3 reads CASSESRGEKLFF. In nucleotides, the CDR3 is TGTGCCAGCAGTGAATCCAGGGGTGAAAAACTGTTTTTT.

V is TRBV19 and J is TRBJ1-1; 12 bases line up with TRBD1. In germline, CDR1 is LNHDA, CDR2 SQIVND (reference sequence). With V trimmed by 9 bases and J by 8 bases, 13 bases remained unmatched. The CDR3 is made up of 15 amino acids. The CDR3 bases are TGTGCCAGCAAAATGCCGGGACAGGGGGCGCGGGAAGCTTTCTTT. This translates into CASKMPGQGAREAFF.

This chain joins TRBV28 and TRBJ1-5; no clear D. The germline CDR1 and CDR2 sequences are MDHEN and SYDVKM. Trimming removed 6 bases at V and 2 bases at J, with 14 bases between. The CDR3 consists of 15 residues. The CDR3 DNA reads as TGTGCCAGCAGCCCGGAACCTGGGGGCAATCAGCCCCAGCATTTT. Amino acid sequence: CASSPEPGGNQPQHF.

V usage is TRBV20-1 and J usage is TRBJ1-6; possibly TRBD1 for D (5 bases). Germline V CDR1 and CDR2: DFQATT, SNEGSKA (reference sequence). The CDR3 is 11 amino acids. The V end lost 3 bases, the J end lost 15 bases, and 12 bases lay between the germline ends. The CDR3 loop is CSASSGVGLHF. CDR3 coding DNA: TGCAGTGCTAGTTCGGGGGTCGGCCTCCACTTT.

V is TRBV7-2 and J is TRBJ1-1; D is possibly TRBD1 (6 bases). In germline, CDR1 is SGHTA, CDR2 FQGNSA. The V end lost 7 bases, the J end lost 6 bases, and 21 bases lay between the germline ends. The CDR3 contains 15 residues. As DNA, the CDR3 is TGTGCCAGCACCAGGGGTAGGGGGAGGGGTGCTGAAGCTTTCTTT. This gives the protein CASTRGRGRGAEAFF.

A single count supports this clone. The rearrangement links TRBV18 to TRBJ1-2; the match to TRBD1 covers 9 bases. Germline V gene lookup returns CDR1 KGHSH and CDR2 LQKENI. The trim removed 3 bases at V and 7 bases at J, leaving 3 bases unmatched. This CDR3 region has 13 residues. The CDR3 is CASSPEQGAGYTF. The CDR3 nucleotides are TGTGCCAGCTCACCCGAACAGGGGGCTGGCTACACCTTC.

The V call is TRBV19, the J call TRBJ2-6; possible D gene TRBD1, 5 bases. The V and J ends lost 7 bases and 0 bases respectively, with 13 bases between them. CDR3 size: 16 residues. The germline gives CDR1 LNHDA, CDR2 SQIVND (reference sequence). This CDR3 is CASTGREASGANVLTF. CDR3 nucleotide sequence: TGTGCCAGTACTGGCAGGGAAGCCTCTGGGGCCAACGTCCTGACTTTC.

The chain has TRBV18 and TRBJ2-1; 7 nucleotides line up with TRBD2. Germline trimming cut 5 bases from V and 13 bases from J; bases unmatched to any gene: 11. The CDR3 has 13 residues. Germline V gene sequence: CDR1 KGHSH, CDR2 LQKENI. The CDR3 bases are TGTGCCAGCTCAGGGGAGCGGGGCGAGGTACAGTTCTTC. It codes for CASSGERGEVQFF.

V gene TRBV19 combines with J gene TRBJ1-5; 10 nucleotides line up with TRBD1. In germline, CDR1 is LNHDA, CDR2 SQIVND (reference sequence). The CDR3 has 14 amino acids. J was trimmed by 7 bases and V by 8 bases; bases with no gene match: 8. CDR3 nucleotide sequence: TGTGCCAGTGGACCGACAGGGGGCGGACAGCCCCAGCATTTT. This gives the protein CASGPTGGGQPQHF.

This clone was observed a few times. The CDR3 coding sequence is TGTGCCAGTAGTATAGACGGGACTTACTATGGCTACACCTTC. Residues: CASSIDGTYYGYTF. This chain links TRBV19 with TRBJ1-2, with D maybe TRBD1 (5 bases). The CDR3 covers 14 residues. V lost 0 bases and J lost 3, with 8 bases in between. CDR1 and CDR2 from the germline V gene are LNHDA and SQIVND (reference sequence). Based on the CDR3 plus reference TRBV19 and TRBJ1-2, the full variable domain is DGGITQSPKYLFRKEGQNVTLSCEQNLNHDAMYWYRQDPGQGLRLIYYSQIVNDFQKGDIAEGYSVSREKKESFPLTVTSAQKNPTAFYLCASSIDGTYYGYTFGSGTRLTVV.

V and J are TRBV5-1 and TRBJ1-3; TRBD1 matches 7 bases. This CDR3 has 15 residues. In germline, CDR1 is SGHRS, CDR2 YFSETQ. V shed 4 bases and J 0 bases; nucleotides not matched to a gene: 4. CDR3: CASSPQGTSGNTIYF. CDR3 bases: TGCGCCAGCAGCCCACAGGGGACCTCTGGAAACACCATATATTTT.

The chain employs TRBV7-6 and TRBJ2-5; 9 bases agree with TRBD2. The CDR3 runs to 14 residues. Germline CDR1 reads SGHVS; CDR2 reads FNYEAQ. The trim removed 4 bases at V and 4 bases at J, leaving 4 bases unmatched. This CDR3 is CASSYVSGRETQYF. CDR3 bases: TGTGCCAGCAGCTACGTTAGCGGGAGAGAGACCCAGTACTTC.

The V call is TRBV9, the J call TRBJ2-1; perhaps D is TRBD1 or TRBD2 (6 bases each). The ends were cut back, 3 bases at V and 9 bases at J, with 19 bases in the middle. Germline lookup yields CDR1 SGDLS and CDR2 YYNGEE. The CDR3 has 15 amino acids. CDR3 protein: CASSDFGRKGGEQFF. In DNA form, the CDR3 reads TGTGCCAGCAGCGACTTCGGGAGAAAGGGGGGTGAGCAGTTCTTC. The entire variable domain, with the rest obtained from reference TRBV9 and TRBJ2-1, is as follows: DSGVTQTPKHLITATGQRVTLRCSPRSGDLSVYWYQQSLDQGLQFLIQYYNGEERAKGNILERFSAQQFPDLHSELNLSSLELGDSALYFCASSDFGRKGGEQFFGPGTRLTVL.

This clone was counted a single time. The CDR3 is CASSPLLILLNGYTF. The DNA of the CDR3 is TGTGCCAGCAGCCCGCTATTGATCTTACTCAATGGCTACACCTTC. The chain uses TRBV7-2 and TRBJ1-2; no reliable D call. CDR3 length equals 15 residues. Trimming took 5 bases from V and 6 from J, leaving 19 bases between them. Germline assignment: CDR1 SGHTA and CDR2 FQGNSA.

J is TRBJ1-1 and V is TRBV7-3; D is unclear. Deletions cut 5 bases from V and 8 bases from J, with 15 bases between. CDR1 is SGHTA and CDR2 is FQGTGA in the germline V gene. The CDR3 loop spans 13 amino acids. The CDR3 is CASSLHGGREAFF. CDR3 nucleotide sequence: TGTGCCAGCAGCCTACATGGAGGTAGGGAAGCTTTCTTT.

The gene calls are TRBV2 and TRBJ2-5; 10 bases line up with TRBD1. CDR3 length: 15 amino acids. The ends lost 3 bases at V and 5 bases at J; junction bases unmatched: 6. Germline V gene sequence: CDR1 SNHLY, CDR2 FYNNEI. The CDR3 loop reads CASSEDRGSGETQYF. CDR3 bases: TGTGCCAGCAGTGAGGACAGGGGGTCGGGGGAGACCCAGTACTTC.

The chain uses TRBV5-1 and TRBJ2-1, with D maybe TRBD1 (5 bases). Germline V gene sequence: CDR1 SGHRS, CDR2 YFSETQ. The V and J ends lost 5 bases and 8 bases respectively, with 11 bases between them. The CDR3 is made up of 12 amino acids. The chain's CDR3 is CASRQEGDEQFF. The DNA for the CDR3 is TGCGCCAGCAGGCAGGAAGGGGATGAGCAGTTCTTC.